A single sample gave rise to the 5 T cell receptor beta chains below, sequenced in a study of blood T cell repertoires in COVID-19. Here immunoSEQ multiplex PCR was the method, and the copy in TCRdb shows in-frame clones only, minus some. Of some 240,000 clones detected, around 90% appear once; the ten largest clones hold roughly 7%. The material sequenced was peripheral blood. The origin of the receptors is a man aged 55 to 69 who had recovered from COVID-19.

The chain joins TRBV24-1 to TRBJ2-7; D is possibly TRBD2 (6 bases). This CDR3 has 13 amino acids. Trimming shortened V by 4 bases and J by 7 bases, and 13 bases separated the two germline ends. The germline V gene has CDR1 KGHDR and CDR2 SFDVKD. The CDR3 sequence is CATSDSSSGEQYF. The CDR3 DNA sequence: TGTGCCACCAGTGACTCCTCGAGCGGGGAGCAGTACTTC.

The chain joins TRBV3-1 (or the pseudogene TRBV3-2) to TRBJ1-6, with a tentative D call TRBD1 (5 bases). The ends were cut back, 2 bases at V and 0 bases at J, with 11 bases in the middle. The CDR3 consists of 17 residues. From germline, CDR1 is LGHDT and CDR2 YNNKEL (reference sequence). For the CDR3, the DNA is TGTGCCAGCAGCCAACAGGGCTCAAACTCCTATAATTCACCCCTCCACTTT. Its protein is CASSQQGSNSYNSPLHF.

The CDR3 sequence: CSASRVTSGPNIQYF. The CDR3 DNA follows: TGCAGTGCTAGTCGTGTGACTAGCGGACCCAACATTCAGTACTTC. This chain connects TRBV20-1 to TRBJ2-4; 9 bases align to TRBD2. This CDR3 region has 15 residues. Germline CDR1 DFQATT, CDR2 SNEGSKA (reference sequence). With 3 bases clipped from V and 7 bases from J, the junction kept 10 bases outside the gene matches.

The V and J genes are TRBV6-2 or TRBV6-3 and TRBJ1-5, with D perhaps matching TRBD1 (6 bases). With 5 bases removed from V and 6 bases from J, the gap between germline ends came to 11 bases. The CDR3 loop spans 13 amino acids. CDR1 MNHEY and CDR2 SVGEGT come from the germline V gene. CDR3 DNA sequence: TGTGCCAGCAGTCCGACCAGGGGTCAGCCCCAGCATTTT. Its protein is CASSPTRGQPQHF.

This clone was observed a handful of times. The chain combines TRBV28 with TRBJ2-3, with a weak D call TRBD1 (5 bases). With 4 bases removed from V and 1 base from J, the gap between germline ends came to 15 bases. Germline CDR1 is MDHEN and CDR2 is SYDVKM. CDR3 size: 16 residues. The CDR3 DNA sequence: TGTGCCAGCAGTTCTCCTGCGTGGGGCGGCACAGATACGCAGTATTTT. Protein sequence: CASSSPAWGGTDTQYF.